One sample yielded the 32 T cell receptor beta chains listed below, sequenced in a study of blood T cell repertoires in COVID-19. TCRdb keeps only in-frame clones here, not all; method: immunoSEQ multiplex PCR. The sample includes more than 300,000 clones, roughly 89% of them seen just once. Sequencing was performed on peripheral blood. The receptors originated from a woman aged 25 to 39 with COVID-19, enrolled during active disease.

The chain employs TRBV23-1 and TRBJ1-1; D gene ambiguous. TRBV23-1 is assigned to the ORF class and has an uncertain function. CDR3 length equals 15 residues. V lost 2 bases, J lost 2 bases, and 12 bases lay in between. This CDR3 is CASSQVETLNTEAFF. CDR3 nucleotide sequence: TGCGCCAGCAGTCAAGTAGAGACACTCAACACTGAAGCTTTCTTT.

The chain joins TRBV7-9 to TRBJ2-3; tentative D call: TRBD1 (5 bases). This CDR3 comprises 14 residues. Between the trimmed V and J ends, which lost 4 bases and 2 bases, there was a span of 10 bases. Germline CDR1 and CDR2: SEHNR and FQNEAQ (reference sequence). The CDR3 sequence is CASSSTEATDTQYF. CDR3 coding DNA: TGTGCCAGCAGCTCGACAGAGGCCACAGATACGCAGTATTTT.

V usage is TRBV5-6 and J usage is TRBJ1-2, with D unresolved. This CDR3 has 13 amino acids. Trimming stripped 0 bases from V and 8 bases from J, with 11 bases between. Germline V gene lookup returns CDR1 SGHDT and CDR2 YYEEEE. CDR3: CASSLVARGGYTF. CDR3 coding DNA: TGTGCCAGCAGCTTGGTGGCTCGAGGGGGCTACACCTTC.

This sequence joins TRBV9 and TRBJ1-2, with D possibly matching TRBD1 (5 bases). This CDR3 spans 15 amino acids. CDR1 and CDR2 from the germline V gene are SGDLS and YYNGEE. Trimming left V 0 bases short and J 4 bases short, with 13 bases between. The CDR3 protein is CASSVGGREGYGYTF. The CDR3 DNA reads TGTGCCAGCAGCGTAGGCGGCAGGGAAGGCTATGGCTACACCTTC. Full variable domain (missing parts from reference TRBV9 and TRBJ1-2): DSGVTQTPKHLITATGQRVTLRCSPRSGDLSVYWYQQSLDQGLQFLIQYYNGEERAKGNILERFSAQQFPDLHSELNLSSLELGDSALYFCASSVGGREGYGYTFGSGTRLTVV.

In its sample, this clone was seen a few times. This chain joins TRBV28 and TRBJ1-4; D unclear. V was clipped by 2 bases and J by 7 bases, with 20 bases between them. The germline CDR1 and CDR2 sequences are MDHEN and SYDVKM. This CDR3 has 17 amino acids. This CDR3 is CASSLTHFGGESEKLFF. The CDR3 DNA sequence: TGTGCCAGCAGTTTAACCCACTTCGGCGGGGAAAGTGAAAAACTGTTTTTT.

In its sample, this clone was seen once. CDR3 protein: CASGQEGSHNSPLHF. In DNA form, the CDR3 reads TGTGCCAGCGGACAGGAGGGGAGCCATAATTCACCCCTCCACTTT. The V gene is TRBV2, the J gene TRBJ1-6; 7 nucleotides agree with TRBD1. Germline CDR1 SNHLY, CDR2 FYNNEI. The CDR3 sequence is 15 residues long. The junction had 9 bases not matched to a gene; V was cut back by 8 bases and J by 5 bases. Using reference TRBV2 and TRBJ1-6 for the parts outside the CDR3, the full variable domain is EPEVTQTPSHQVTQMGQEVILRCVPISNHLYFYWYRQILGQKVEFLVSFYNNEISEKSEIFDDQFSVERPDGSNFTLKIRSTKLEDSAMYFCASGQEGSHNSPLHFGNGTRLTVT.

This chain uses TRBV14 with TRBJ1-1, with D hard to call. Germline CDR1 and CDR2: SGHDN and FVKESK. This CDR3 contains 16 residues. The V end lost 0 bases, the J end lost 2 bases, and 13 bases lay between the germline ends. As DNA, the CDR3 is TGTGCCAGCAGCCAAGATGTATTTTTATCTAACACTGAAGCTTTCTTT. This codes for CASSQDVFLSNTEAFF.

The chain carries TRBV5-6 and TRBJ1-2; the D is unclear. Between the trimmed V and J ends, which lost 2 bases and 2 bases, there was a span of 10 bases. This CDR3 contains 14 residues. The germline CDR1 and CDR2 sequences are SGHDT and YYEEEE. The CDR3 loop reads CASSFWSFNYGYTF. The CDR3 DNA reads as TGTGCCAGCAGCTTTTGGAGTTTCAACTATGGCTACACCTTC. Filled out from reference TRBV5-6 and TRBJ1-2, the complete variable domain reads DAGVTQSPTHLIKTRGQQVTLRCSPKSGHDTVSWYQQALGQGPQFIFQYYEEEERQRGNFPDRFSGHQFPNYSSELNVNALLLGDSALYLCASSFWSFNYGYTFGSGTRLTVV.

V usage is TRBV14 and J usage is TRBJ1-2; D may be TRBD1 (5 bases). The V gene's germline CDR1 is SGHDN and CDR2 FVKESK. Trimming removed 4 bases at V and 6 bases at J, with 12 bases between. The CDR3 spans 13 residues. This CDR3 is CASSPRTSDGYTF. CDR3 coding DNA: TGTGCCAGCAGCCCGCGGACATCGGATGGCTACACCTTC.

The rearrangement links TRBV7-8 to TRBJ1-5; D not certain. This CDR3 has 15 residues. Trimming left V 5 bases short and J 2 bases short, with 13 bases between. CDR1 is SGHVS, CDR2 FQNEAQ, per germline. The CDR3 coding sequence is TGTGCCAGCAGCGCCCGGGTGTGGGGCAATCAGCCCCAGCATTTT. Amino acid sequence: CASSARVWGNQPQHF. Variable domain in full (rest from reference TRBV7-8 and TRBJ1-5): GAGVSQSPRYKVAKRGQDVALRCDPISGHVSLFWYQQALGQGPEFLTYFQNEAQLDKSGLPSDRFFAERPEGSVSTLKIQRTQQEDSAVYLCASSARVWGNQPQHFGDGTRLSIL.

The chain employs TRBV19 and TRBJ2-2; D is perhaps TRBD1 (6 bases). Deletions cut 5 bases from V and 2 bases from J, with 9 bases between. The CDR3 covers 14 residues. Germline CDR1 LNHDA, CDR2 SQIVND (reference sequence). For the CDR3, the DNA is TGTGCCAGTAGTTACAGGGATAACACCGGGGAGCTGTTTTTT. This codes for CASSYRDNTGELFF.

This clone was observed at least ten times. This chain joins TRBV5-1 and TRBJ1-1; 8 positions match TRBD1. This CDR3 contains 16 residues. Germline values: CDR1 SGHRS, CDR2 YFSETQ. V lost 2 bases to trimming and J lost 1 base; unmatched junction nucleotides: 7. CDR3 region: CASSFSPGTGNTEAFF. CDR3 DNA sequence: TGCGCCAGCAGCTTTAGTCCCGGGACAGGGAACACTGAAGCTTTCTTT.

Details on this clone: The germline gene is not matched at one end of the junction; a read error may be the cause. CDR3 nucleotides: TGTGCCATCAGTGAGTCACAGGGGGCTAAGTATGGCTACACCTTC. It specifies CAISESQGAKYGYTF. This chain joins TRBV10-3 and TRBJ1-2; 9 bases line up with TRBD1. The CDR3 is 15 amino acids. Germline CDR1 is ENHRY and CDR2 is SYGVKD.

The J gene is TRBJ1-3, the V gene TRBV9; 7 bases are shared with TRBD1. V lost 4 bases and J lost 0; bases outside the gene matches: 13. Germline CDR1 is SGDLS and CDR2 is YYNGEE. This CDR3 is 18 amino acids long. The CDR3 loop reads CASSQTGSRSPSGNTIYF. The CDR3 region has the DNA TGTGCCAGCAGCCAGACAGGGAGTCGGTCCCCCTCTGGAAACACCATATATTTT.

The V and J genes are TRBV13 and TRBJ2-7, with a weak D call TRBD1 (5 bases). V was pared by 3 bases and J by 4 bases, with 16 bases between. The CDR3 loop spans 15 amino acids. CDR1 PRHDT and CDR2 FYEKMQ come from the germline V gene (reference sequence). The CDR3 region has the DNA TGTGCCAGCAGCTTGGAAGGGGCTTTCTCGTACGAGCAGTACTTC. Translating it yields CASSLEGAFSYEQYF.

This sequence joins TRBV5-1 and TRBJ2-3, with a weak D call TRBD2 (5 bases). The CDR3 is 14 residues long. CDR1 is SGHRS and CDR2 is YFSETQ in the germline V gene. The ends were cut back, 1 base at V and 5 bases at J, with 11 bases in the middle. CDR3 sequence (DNA): TGCGCCAGCAGCTTGTCTGCAGGAGGAGATACGCAGTATTTT. This sequence encodes CASSLSAGGDTQYF. The whole variable domain, remainder taken from reference TRBV5-1 and TRBJ2-3, is KAGVTQTPRYLIKTRGQQVTLSCSPISGHRSVSWYQQTPGQGLQFLFEYFSETQRNKGNFPGRFSGRQFSNSRSEMNVSTLELGDSALYLCASSLSAGGDTQYFGPGTRLTVL.

The chain couples TRBV3-1 (or the pseudogene TRBV3-2) to TRBJ1-2; the D gene is possibly TRBD1 (5 bases). The V gene's germline CDR1 is LGHDT and CDR2 YNNKEL (reference sequence). Trimming stripped 0 bases from V and 1 base from J, with 9 bases between. This CDR3 contains 15 residues. The CDR3 bases are TGTGCCAGCAGCCAAGATAGGGGAGGTAACTATGGCTACACCTTC. This translates into CASSQDRGGNYGYTF.

The chain recombines TRBV6-1 with TRBJ1-1, with 7 nucleotides matching TRBD1. CDR3 length equals 16 residues. The J segment lost 5 bases and the V segment lost 3 bases, leaving 12 bases of the junction unmatched. Per germline, CDR1 MNHNS and CDR2 SASEGT. DNA for the CDR3: TGTGCCAGCAGTGACCCAGGGGGTCCGGATAGGACTGAAGCTTTCTTT. Amino acid sequence: CASSDPGGPDRTEAFF.

J is TRBJ2-7 and V is TRBV19; 8 bases agree with TRBD1. J was trimmed by 4 bases and V by 1 base; bases with no gene match: 6. The germline V gene has CDR1 LNHDA and CDR2 SQIVND (reference sequence). This CDR3 has 15 amino acids. The CDR3, as DNA: TGTGCCAGTAGTATAGGGGCAGGGGGCCCTTACGAGCAGTACTTC. This codes for CASSIGAGGPYEQYF.

The chain has TRBV5-6 and TRBJ2-2; no clear D. The V and J ends lost 6 bases and 1 base respectively, with 7 bases between them. The CDR3 loop spans 13 amino acids. The germline V gene has CDR1 SGHDT and CDR2 YYEEEE. This CDR3 is CASNIGNTGELFF. The CDR3 region has the DNA TGTGCCAGCAATATCGGGAACACCGGGGAGCTGTTTTTT.

The chain combines TRBV5-1 with TRBJ1-5; TRBD1 matches 8 bases. V was clipped by 0 bases and J by 14 bases; unmatched bases: 19. Germline assignment: CDR1 SGHRS and CDR2 YFSETQ. This CDR3 has 17 residues. Here the CDR3 reads CASSLAVDRPDRVKKHF. CDR3 nucleotide sequence: TGCGCCAGCAGCTTGGCGGTGGACCGGCCGGACAGGGTAAAGAAGCATTTT.

This chain joins TRBV9 and TRBJ1-6; D call uncertain. CDR3 size: 13 residues. Germline V gives CDR1 SGDLS, CDR2 YYNGEE. Between the trimmed V and J ends, which lost 0 bases and 7 bases, there was a span of 5 bases. CDR3 in amino acids: CASSVAINSPLHF. The CDR3 DNA follows: TGTGCCAGCAGCGTAGCTATAAATTCACCCCTCCACTTT.

The CDR3 is CASSLGTSGANEQFF. DNA for the CDR3: TGTGCCAGCAGCCTTGGGACTAGCGGGGCCAATGAGCAGTTCTTC. This chain uses TRBV7-3 with TRBJ2-1; 13 nucleotides agree with TRBD2. Trimming cost V 5 bases and J 6 bases; bases outside gene matches: 4. This CDR3 spans 15 amino acids. Germline assignment: CDR1 SGHTA and CDR2 FQGTGA.

The CDR3 reads CASSRDSRYNEQFF. CDR3 sequence (DNA): TGTGCCAGCAGTCGGGACTCCCGCTACAATGAGCAGTTCTTC. The chain combines TRBV6-4 with TRBJ2-1; the D gene is possibly TRBD2 (6 bases). CDR1 is MRHNA and CDR2 is SNTAGT in the germline V gene. The CDR3 is made up of 14 amino acids. Trimming removed 5 bases at V and 3 bases at J, with 11 bases between.

This chain uses TRBV6-1 with TRBJ2-7; the match to TRBD2 covers 9 bases. Germline CDR1 is MNHNS and CDR2 is SASEGT. With 3 bases clipped from V and 6 bases from J, the junction kept 12 bases outside the gene matches. The CDR3 sequence is 16 residues long. The CDR3 nucleotides are TGTGCCAGCAGTGATGTGGCTAGCGGGGACCCCCTCGAGCAGTACTTC. Translating gives CASSDVASGDPLEQYF.

The rearrangement joins TRBV28 to TRBJ1-6; 7 bases agree with TRBD1. The CDR3 runs to 14 residues. The germline gives CDR1 MDHEN, CDR2 SYDVKM. Trimming at V came to 4 bases and at J to 12 bases, leaving 9 bases not matched to a gene. CDR3 DNA sequence: TGTGCCAGCAGTTCCAGACAGGGCTTCAAACCCCTCCACTTT. Its translation: CASSSRQGFKPLHF.

The chain uses TRBV6-2 or TRBV6-3 and TRBJ2-2; D possibly corresponds to TRBD1 (6 bases). Germline-derived CDR1 and CDR2 are MNHEY and SVGEGT. Trimming stripped 0 bases from V and 9 bases from J, with 11 bases between. This CDR3 contains 14 residues. CDR3: CASSYSGALRELFF. In nucleotides, the CDR3 is TGTGCCAGCAGTTACTCGGGGGCCCTCAGGGAGCTGTTTTTT.

The chain uses TRBV11-1 and TRBJ2-7; TRBD1 aligns across 11 bases. The CDR3 consists of 15 residues. The junction had 1 base not matched to a gene; V was cut back by 3 bases and J by 0 bases. Germline CDR1 SGHAT, CDR2 FQDESV (reference sequence). The CDR3 DNA follows: TGTGCCAGCAGCTTTGGGACAGGGGGCTCCTACGAGCAGTACTTC. This sequence encodes CASSFGTGGSYEQYF.

The rearrangement uses TRBV5-8 and TRBJ2-5; 10 bases are shared with TRBD2. Germline values: CDR1 SGHTS, CDR2 YDEGEE. The CDR3 runs 13 residues. J gave up 7 bases and V 4 bases, and 4 bases lay outside the gene matches. CDR3 loop: CASSPERGGTQYF. CDR3 DNA: TGTGCCAGCAGCCCGGAGCGGGGGGGGACCCAGTACTTC.

This clone was picked up one time. The chain links TRBV5-1 to TRBJ1-1; no reliable D call. Germline V gene sequence: CDR1 SGHRS, CDR2 YFSETQ. CDR3 length: 14 amino acids. Trimming stripped 2 bases from V and 3 bases from J, with 11 bases between. The CDR3 DNA follows: TGCGCCAGCAGCTTCGGTTTCGGGGACACTGAAGCTTTCTTT. Translated: CASSFGFGDTEAFF.

The chain combines TRBV3-1 (or the pseudogene TRBV3-2) with TRBJ2-7; D ambiguous. Germline CDR1 is LGHDT and CDR2 is YNNKEL (reference sequence). Trimming removed 4 bases from V and 12 bases from J, with 7 bases in between. The CDR3 has 9 amino acids. For the CDR3, the DNA is TGTGCCAGCAGCCCCCTCAGGTACTTC. Translated: CASSPLRYF.

The V gene is TRBV4-1, the J gene TRBJ2-1; the match to TRBD2 covers 11 bases. The CDR3 is 17 amino acids. Germline CDR1 MGHRA, CDR2 YSYEKL. Trimming cost V 3 bases and J 11 bases; bases outside gene matches: 15. The CDR3 here is CASSQGRLAGGDSKQFF. The CDR3 nucleotides are TGCGCCAGCAGCCAGGGGAGGCTAGCGGGGGGCGATTCGAAGCAGTTCTTC.